This entry lists 5 T cell receptor beta chains sequenced from one sample in a study of monozygotic twins with inflammatory bowel disease. TCRdb reprocessed the 5' RACE reads and keeps a single row for each CDR3 protein, giving no DNA. Its listing shows about 130,000 distinct CDR3 sequences. Sequences were obtained from blood. The source of these receptors is a human donor with ulcerative colitis or Crohn's disease, or a healthy co-twin of an affected twin (not recorded which).

The rearrangement links TRBV7-9 to TRBJ2-7; absent DNA, TCRdb's TRBD1 call cannot be checked. CDR1 is SEHNR, CDR2 FQNEAQ, per germline (reference sequence). The CDR3 spans 14 residues. This CDR3 reads CASSLQGVWDEQYF.

The chain joins TRBV27 to TRBJ2-6; TCRdb lists TRBD1, though no DNA is available to test this call. The CDR3 loop spans 15 amino acids. The germline V gene has CDR1 MNHEY and CDR2 SMNVEV (reference sequence). CDR3 protein: CASGQSRSGANVLTF.

The chain employs TRBV7-6 and TRBJ2-3; there is no DNA to check the TCRdb D call of TRBD1. The CDR3 totals 16 residues. The germline CDR1 and CDR2 sequences are SGHVS and FNYEAQ. The CDR3 sequence is CASSLVRTGNPDTQYF.

V and J are TRBV10-3 and TRBJ1-4; no DNA is available, so the TRBD1 call from TCRdb remains unchecked. Germline V gives CDR1 ENHRY, CDR2 SYGVKD. CDR3 length: 16 residues. CDR3 sequence: CAISGRDRGTNEKLFF.

The chain has TRBV6-1 and TRBJ1-5. Germline assignment: CDR1 MNHNS and CDR2 SASEGT. This CDR3 is built from 13 residues. This CDR3 is CASSDQLNQPQHF.